A selection of T cell receptor beta chains follows, all from one sample in a study of T cell responses to AZD1222 COVID-19 vaccine. Sequenced by immunoSEQ multiplex PCR; TCRdb stores in-frame clones only, minus some. The sample consists of approximately 140,000 clones, under 95% of them appearing once. Sample: peripheral blood, taken 28 days after the second AZD1222 dose. The receptors were sampled from an adult who received the AZD1222 COVID-19 vaccine. CDR3s include the opening cysteine and the closing phenylalanine or tryptophan. A D gene is named only where the DNA matches it firmly. Size tells how often a clone was seen (once, few, many) or the class of an expanded clone, and some rows leave it out.

V	size	length	J	D	DNA	CDR3
TRBV6-6	NA	13	TRBJ1-5	NA	TGTGCCAGCGGCCAATGGACCGATCAGCCCCAGCATTTT	CASGQWTDQPQHF
TRBV24-1	NA	17	TRBJ1-4	TRBD1	TGTGCCACCAGTGACCCGGGACAGGGTGCAACTAATGAAAAACTGTTTTTT	CATSDPGQGATNEKLFF
TRBV24-1	once	15	TRBJ2-7	TRBD1	TGTGCCACCAGTGACCCGACAGGGAGTGGGACGAAGCAGTACTTC	CATSDPTGSGTKQYF
TRBV27	once	14	TRBJ2-1	TRBD1	TGTGCCAGCAGTTTATCGGCAGGGGGCAATGAGCAGTTCTTC	CASSLSAGGNEQFF
TRBV20-1	NA	11	TRBJ1-1	TRBD1	TGCAGTGTTCGGACAGGGACCGAAGCTTTCTTT	CSVRTGTEAFF
TRBV27	NA	14	TRBJ2-5	TRBD2	TGTGCCAGCAGTTTACGGGGGGAGGTGGCGACCCAGTACTTC	CASSLRGEVATQYF
TRBV28	NA	15	TRBJ2-2	TRBD2	TGTGCCAGCATCCTAGCGGGAGTGGAGACCGGGGAGCTGTTTTTT	CASILAGVETGELFF
TRBV7-8	NA	15	TRBJ1-1	TRBD1	TGTGCCAGCAGCTCCTCAGGGACAGGGCTCACTGAAGCTTTCTTT	CASSSSGTGLTEAFF
TRBV25-1	NA	13	TRBJ1-2	TRBD1	TGTGCCAGCTCAGACAGGGGGCGAGAGGGCTACACCTTC	CASSDRGREGYTF
TRBV27	NA	15	TRBJ2-7	TRBD1	TGTGCCAGCAGTTTTCGGACAGGGTGGGGCTACGAGCAGTACTTC	CASSFRTGWGYEQYF
TRBV10-3	once	15	TRBJ2-5	NA	TGTGCCATCAGTGAGTCCCGGTCAGCCCAAGAGACCCAGTACTTC	CAISESRSAQETQYF
TRBV23-1	NA	17	TRBJ1-5	NA	TGCGCCAGCAGTCCTCTCTCGGGGCGGAGAGGTGTATGGCCCCAGCATTTT	CASSPLSGRRGVWPQHF
TRBV11-2	NA	17	TRBJ2-1	TRBD2	TGTGCCAGCAGCACCGGGACTAGCGGGAGTCGTACCGATGAGCAGTTCTTC	CASSTGTSGSRTDEQFF